This T cell receptor beta chain was identified in a study of breast tumors, draining lymph nodes, adjacent tissues. Findings and caveats of the study: Tumors had less TCR diversity than lymph nodes, more than nontumor tissue. That most tumor T cells come from lymph nodes remained unproven.

Each CDR3 protein gets one entry after TCRdb re-called the multiplex PCR reads with MiXCR. The sample lists some 85,000 distinct CDR3 sequences; more than 25% were seen once. Ten or more counts support this clonotype. What it recognizes is unknown. The lymph nodes were axillary draining lymph nodes from breast cancer patients. The sequenced material came from axillary lymph node tissue. This TCR was sampled from a female donor with breast cancer. Some clones in this sample may be carry-over from other donors' samples.

The CDR3 nucleotides are TGTGCCAGCAGCTTGTACTCCGCAAGGGGGTCCTATGGCTACACCTTC. Translation gives CASSLYSARGSYGYTF. The chain carries TRBV5-8 and TRBJ1-2; tentative D call: TRBD1 (6 bases). CDR1 is SGHTS and CDR2 is YDEGEE in the germline V gene. This CDR3 has 16 amino acids. Trimming shortened V by 1 base and J by 4 bases, and 17 bases separated the two germline ends.